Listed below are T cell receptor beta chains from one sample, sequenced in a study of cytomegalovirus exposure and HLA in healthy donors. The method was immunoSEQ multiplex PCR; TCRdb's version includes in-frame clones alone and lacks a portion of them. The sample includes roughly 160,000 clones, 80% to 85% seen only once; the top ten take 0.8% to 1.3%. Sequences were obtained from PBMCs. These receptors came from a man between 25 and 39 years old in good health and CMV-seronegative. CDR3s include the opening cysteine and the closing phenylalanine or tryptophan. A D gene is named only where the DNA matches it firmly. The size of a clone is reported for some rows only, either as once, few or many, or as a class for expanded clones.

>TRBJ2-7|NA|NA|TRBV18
CASSPRGPSPYEQYF
TGTGCCAGCTCACCACGGGGGCCCAGTCCCTACGAGCAGTACTTC
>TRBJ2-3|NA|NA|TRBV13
CASSIQRTTDTQYF
TGTGCCAGCAGCATACAGCGGACCACAGATACGCAGTATTTT
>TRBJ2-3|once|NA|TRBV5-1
CASSFGGRTDTQYF
TGCGCCAGCAGCTTCGGGGGGCGCACAGATACGCAGTATTTT
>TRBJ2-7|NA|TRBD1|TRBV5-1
CASSLAQGLGEQYF
TGCGCCAGCAGCTTGGCACAGGGGTTAGGGGAGCAGTACTTC
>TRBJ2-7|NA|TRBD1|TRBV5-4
CASSLPGTGAYEQYF
TGTGCCAGCAGCCTCCCCGGGACAGGGGCCTACGAGCAGTACTTC
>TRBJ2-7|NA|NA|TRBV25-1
CASSEEGEVPYEQYF
TGTGCCAGCAGTGAAGAGGGCGAAGTTCCCTACGAGCAGTACTTC
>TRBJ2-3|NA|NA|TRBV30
CAWSVHVPTLPSSTDTQYF
TGTGCCTGGAGTGTACACGTGCCAACCCTCCCCTCTAGCACAGATACGCAGTATTTT
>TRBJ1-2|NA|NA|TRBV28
CASSFRRGYGYTF
TGTGCCAGCAGTTTCCGCAGGGGCTATGGCTACACCTTC
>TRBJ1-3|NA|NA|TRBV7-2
CASSLRLHATGNTIYF
TGTGCCAGCAGCTTACGACTACACGCCACTGGGAACACCATATATTTT
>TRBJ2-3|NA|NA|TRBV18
CASPPGEFPDTQYF
TGTGCCAGCCCTCCCGGGGAGTTCCCAGATACGCAGTATTTT
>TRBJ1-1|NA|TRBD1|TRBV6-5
CASSFWDREAFF
TGTGCCAGCAGTTTTTGGGACAGGGAAGCTTTCTTT
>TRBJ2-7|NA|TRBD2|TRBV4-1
CASSQDQWTSGKYEQYF
TGCGCCAGCAGCCAAGATCAATGGACTAGCGGGAAGTACGAGCAGTACTTC
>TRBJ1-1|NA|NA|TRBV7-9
CATDFEDTEAFF
TGTGCCACCGATTTTGAGGACACTGAAGCTTTCTTT
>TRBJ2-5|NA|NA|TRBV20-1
CSAFNRETQYF
TGCAGTGCTTTCAACAGGGAGACCCAGTACTTC
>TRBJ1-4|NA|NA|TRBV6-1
CASSGGDSKNEKLFF
TGTGCCAGCAGTGGGGGAGATTCGAAAAATGAAAAACTGTTTTTT
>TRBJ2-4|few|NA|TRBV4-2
CASSQTGGSLAKNIQYF
TGTGCCAGCAGCCAGACAGGTGGCAGCCTAGCCAAAAACATTCAGTACTTC
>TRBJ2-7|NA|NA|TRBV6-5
CASSWGVGEQYF
TGTGCCAGCAGCTGGGGGGTAGGGGAGCAGTACTTC
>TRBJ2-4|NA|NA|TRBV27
CASSPAGSLAKNIQYF
TGTGCCAGCAGTCCTGCGGGGTCGCTAGCCAAAAACATTCAGTACTTC
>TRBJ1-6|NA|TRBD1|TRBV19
CASSRDRYNSPLHF
TGTGCCAGTAGCAGGGACAGGTATAATTCACCCCTCCACTTT
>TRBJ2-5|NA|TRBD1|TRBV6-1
CASSESPTGGVRETQYF
TGTGCCAGCAGTGAATCCCCGACAGGGGGCGTCCGGGAGACCCAGTACTTC
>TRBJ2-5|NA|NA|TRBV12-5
CASGLVPSIADQETQYF
TGTGCTAGTGGTTTGGTACCCTCCATAGCGGACCAAGAGACCCAGTACTTC
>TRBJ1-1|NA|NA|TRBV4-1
CASSQDRVNTEAFF
TGCGCCAGCAGCCAAGACAGGGTGAACACTGAAGCTTTCTTT
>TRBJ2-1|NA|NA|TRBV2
CASSYSNYEQFF
TGTGCCAGCAGCTACTCTAATTATGAGCAGTTCTTC
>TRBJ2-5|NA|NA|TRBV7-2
CASSLEGRGSETQYF
TGTGCCAGCAGCTTAGAGGGCAGGGGAAGTGAGACCCAGTACTTC
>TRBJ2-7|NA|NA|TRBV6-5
CASSVAESSYEQYF
TGTGCCAGCAGTGTAGCGGAAAGCTCCTACGAGCAGTACTTC
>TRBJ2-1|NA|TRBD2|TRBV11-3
CASASGGSYNEQFF
TGTGCCAGCGCTAGCGGGGGGTCCTACAATGAGCAGTTCTTC
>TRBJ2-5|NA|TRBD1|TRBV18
CASSPSGGAGETQYF
TGTGCCAGCTCACCATCAGGGGGCGCCGGGGAGACCCAGTACTTC
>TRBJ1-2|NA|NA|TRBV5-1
CASSLVLGPDGYTF
TGCGCCAGCAGCTTGGTACTAGGCCCAGATGGCTACACCTTC
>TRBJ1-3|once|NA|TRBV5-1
CASSLERGSGNTIYF
TGCGCCAGCAGCTTGGAGCGGGGCTCTGGAAACACCATATATTTT
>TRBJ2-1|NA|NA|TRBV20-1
CSASRDPEQFF
TGCAGTGCCAGTCGGGATCCCGAGCAGTTCTTC
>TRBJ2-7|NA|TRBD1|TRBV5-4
CASSPGGSQLYEQYF
TGTGCCAGCAGCCCAGGGGGCAGTCAACTCTACGAGCAGTACTTC
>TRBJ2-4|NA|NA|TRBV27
CASSSPTQGLAKNIQYF
TGTGCCAGCAGTTCGCCCACCCAAGGACTAGCCAAAAACATTCAGTACTTC
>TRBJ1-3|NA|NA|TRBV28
CASSQYSSGNTIYF
TGTGCCAGCAGTCAATACAGCTCTGGAAACACCATATATTTT
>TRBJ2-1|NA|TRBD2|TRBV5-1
CASSSRTSGVYNEQFF
TGCGCCAGCAGCTCGAGGACTAGCGGGGTCTACAATGAGCAGTTCTTC
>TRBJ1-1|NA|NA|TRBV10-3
CALRRAMNTEAFF
TGTGCCCTCCGGAGGGCGATGAACACTGAAGCTTTCTTT
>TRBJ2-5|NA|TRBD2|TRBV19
CASSIPTSGGREQYF
TGTGCCAGTAGCATCCCCACCTCTGGAGGGCGGGAGCAGTACTTC
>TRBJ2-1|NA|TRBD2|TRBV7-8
CASSGHSRLASGGSYNEQFF
TGTGCCAGCAGCGGACATAGTAGACTAGCCTCGGGGGGGTCCTACAATGAGCAGTTCTTC
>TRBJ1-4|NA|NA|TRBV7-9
CASSKQEGREKLFF
TGTGCCAGCAGCAAACAGGAGGGTAGAGAAAAACTGTTTTTT
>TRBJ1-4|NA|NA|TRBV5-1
CASSLGTGNNEKLFF
TGCGCCAGCAGCTTGGGGACCGGGAATAATGAAAAACTGTTTTTT
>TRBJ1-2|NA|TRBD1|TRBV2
CASSEARSTGRVYGYTF
TGTGCCAGCAGTGAAGCCCGGTCGACAGGGAGAGTTTATGGCTACACCTTC
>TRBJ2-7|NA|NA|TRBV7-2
CASSLAAPLYEQYF
TGTGCCAGCAGCTTAGCCGCGCCTCTCTACGAGCAGTACTTC
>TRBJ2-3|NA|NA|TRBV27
CASKRQGTDTQYF
TGTGCCAGCAAACGACAGGGCACAGATACGCAGTATTTT
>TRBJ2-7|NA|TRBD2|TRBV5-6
CASRWGGNPYEQYF
TGTGCCAGCAGGTGGGGGGGTAACCCCTACGAGCAGTACTTC
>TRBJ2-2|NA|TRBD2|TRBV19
CASSIAPRQRGNTGELFF
TGTGCCAGTAGTATAGCCCCCAGACAGCGGGGGAACACCGGGGAGCTGTTTTTT
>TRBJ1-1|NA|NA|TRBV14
CASSPGAGGTEAFF
TGTGCCAGCAGCCCCGGCGCGGGGGGCACTGAAGCTTTCTTT
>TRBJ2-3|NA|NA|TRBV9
CASTARGALTDTQYF
TGTGCCAGCACAGCTCGGGGGGCACTCACAGATACGCAGTATTTT
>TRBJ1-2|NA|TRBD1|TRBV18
CASSPGRGQDYGYTF
TGTGCCAGCTCACCGGGCAGGGGGCAGGACTATGGCTACACCTTC
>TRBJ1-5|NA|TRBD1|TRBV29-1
CSVADRNNQPQHF
TGCAGCGTTGCGGACAGGAACAATCAGCCCCAGCATTTT
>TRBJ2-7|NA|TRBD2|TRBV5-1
CASSLAGTSGNEQYF
TGCGCCAGCAGCTTGGCCGGGACTAGCGGCAACGAGCAGTACTTC
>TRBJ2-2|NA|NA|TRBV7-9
CASTPPGRDSNTGELFF
TGTGCCAGCACCCCCCCCGGCAGGGATTCGAACACCGGGGAGCTGTTTTTT